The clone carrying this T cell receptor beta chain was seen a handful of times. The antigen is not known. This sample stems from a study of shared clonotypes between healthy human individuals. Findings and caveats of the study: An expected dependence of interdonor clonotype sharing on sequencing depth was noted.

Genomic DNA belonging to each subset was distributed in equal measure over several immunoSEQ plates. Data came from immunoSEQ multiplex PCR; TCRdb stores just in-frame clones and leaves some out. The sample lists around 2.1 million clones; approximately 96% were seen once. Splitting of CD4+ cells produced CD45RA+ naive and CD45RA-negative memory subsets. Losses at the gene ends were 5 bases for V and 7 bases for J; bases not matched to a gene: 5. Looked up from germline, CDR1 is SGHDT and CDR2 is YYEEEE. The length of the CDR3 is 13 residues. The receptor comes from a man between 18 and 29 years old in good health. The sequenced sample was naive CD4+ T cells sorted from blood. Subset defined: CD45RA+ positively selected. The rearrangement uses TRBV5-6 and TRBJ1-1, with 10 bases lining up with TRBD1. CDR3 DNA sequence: TGTGCCAGCAGATCCGGACAGGGGGGTGAAGCTTTCTTT. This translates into CASRSGQGGEAFF.